This is a list of T cell receptor beta chains from one sample in a study of shared clonotypes between healthy human individuals. TCRdb's copy holds only in-frame clones and misses some; the assay was immunoSEQ multiplex PCR. This sample carries some 2,100,000 clones, 90% to 95% of them seen once, and the ten largest clones take roughly 1.7%. The sequenced sample consisted of naive CD8+ T cells from PBMCs. The receptors come from a man aged 18 to 29 in good health. Some clones in this sample may be carry-over from other donors' samples. Each CDR3 is given with its conserved first and last residue. Fields, in order: D gene, V gene, clone size, CDR3 length, J gene, CDR3 DNA, CDR3 protein. A D gene is named only where the DNA matches it firmly. For some rows the clone size is stated as once, few or many, or as a class when expanded; others skip it.

TRBD1,TRBV6-1,once,17,TRBJ1-1,TGTGCCAGCAGTGACCGGGACAGGGAGGCCAGGAACACTGAAGCTTTCTTT,CASSDRDREARNTEAFF
-,TRBV7-8,-,15,TRBJ1-3,TGTGCCAGCAGCTTAGAAACAAACTCTGGAAACACCATATATTTT,CASSLETNSGNTIYF
TRBD2,TRBV12-5,-,16,TRBJ2-2,TGTGCTAGTGGTTTGGTAACTAGCGGGAGATCCGGGGAGCTGTTTTTT,CASGLVTSGRSGELFF
TRBD1,TRBV28,-,14,TRBJ2-2,TGTGCCAGTTCACAGGGGGCTAACACCGGGGAGCTGTTTTTT,CASSQGANTGELFF
-,TRBV18,-,15,TRBJ2-1,TGTGCCAGCTCACCAGCAGGGCCCCTCCCAATTGTGCAGTTCTTC,CASSPAGPLPIVQFF
-,TRBV6-7,-,14,TRBJ2-5,TGTGCCAGCAGTAACTCAGGGGACCAAGAGACCCAGTACTTC,CASSNSGDQETQYF
TRBD2,TRBV5-4,-,18,TRBJ2-1,TGTGCCAGCAGCTTGGGACTAGCGGGAGGGACTTCCTACAATGAGCAGTTCTTC,CASSLGLAGGTSYNEQFF
TRBD2,TRBV7-9,-,17,TRBJ2-1,TGTGCCAGCAGCCCCAAGGTGGGCGGGAGCTCCTACAATGAGCAGTTCTTC,CASSPKVGGSSYNEQFF
-,TRBV5-1,-,15,TRBJ1-3,TGCGCCAGCAGCTTGATGTTCGCCTCTGGAAACACCATATATTTT,CASSLMFASGNTIYF
-,TRBV6-5,once,14,TRBJ2-1,TGTGCCAGCAGTTACACTACTGCCTACAATGAGCAGTTCTTC,CASSYTTAYNEQFF
-,TRBV11-2,-,14,TRBJ2-5,TGTGCCAGCAGCCCTCGGGACACCGAAGAGACCCAGTACTTC,CASSPRDTEETQYF
-,TRBV4-1,-,14,TRBJ2-7,TGCGCCAGCAGCCCTCCTTCGGGGTTCCACGAGCAGTACTTC,CASSPPSGFHEQYF
-,TRBV7-9,-,15,TRBJ2-5,TGTGCCAGCAGCTCATCGGACAGTCCCCAAGAGACCCAGTACTTC,CASSSSDSPQETQYF
-,TRBV11-2,-,14,TRBJ2-7,TGTGCCAGCAGCTTTCTGGGCAGCTCCTACGAGCAGTACTTC,CASSFLGSSYEQYF
-,TRBV6-6,-,13,TRBJ1-4,TGTGCCAGCAGATCGGAGAGTAATGAAAAACTGTTTTTT,CASRSESNEKLFF
TRBD1,TRBV28,-,15,TRBJ1-2,TGTGCCAGCACCATGAGGACAGGGGGGAACTATGGCTACACCTTC,CASTMRTGGNYGYTF
-,TRBV9,-,14,TRBJ2-7,TGTGCCAGCAGCGTTGGGCCAAGGGACGGAGGTATCTCATTC,CASSVGPRDGGISF
TRBD2,TRBV19,-,16,TRBJ2-1,TGTGCCAGTAGTATACGGACTAGCGGGGCATACAATGAGCAGTTCTTC,CASSIRTSGAYNEQFF
-,TRBV4-1,-,12,TRBJ2-7,TGCGCCAGCAGCCATACTTCGGGGGAGCAGTACTTC,CASSHTSGEQYF
-,TRBV27,-,13,TRBJ2-1,TGTGCCAGCAGTTTAGCCGGGGTGAATGAGCAGTTCTTC,CASSLAGVNEQFF
-,TRBV6-5,-,14,TRBJ2-7,TGTGCCAGCAGTTACTTGGGGCCCGGCTACGAGCAGTACTTC,CASSYLGPGYEQYF
-,TRBV5-4,few,13,TRBJ2-1,TGTGCCAGCAGCTTGAGGGCTTACAATGAGCAGTTCTTC,CASSLRAYNEQFF
TRBD1,TRBV6-5,-,16,TRBJ2-7,TGTGCCAGCAGTTACGACGGACAGGCGTACTCCTACGAGCAGTACTTC,CASSYDGQAYSYEQYF
-,TRBV19,-,13,TRBJ2-7,TGTGCCAGTAGTTTTGAGGGACACTACGAGCAGTACTTC,CASSFEGHYEQYF
-,TRBV28,-,14,TRBJ1-5,TGTGCCAGCAGTTTCAGGCCAAGTAATCAGCCCCAGCATTTT,CASSFRPSNQPQHF
-,TRBV28,-,12,TRBJ1-2,TGTGCCAGCAGTTTATGGGGGGAGACCTACACCTTC,CASSLWGETYTF
TRBD2,TRBV7-9,-,17,TRBJ2-1,TGTGCCAGCAGCTTAGGTTTGGGACTAGCGGACCACAGTGAGCAGTTCTTC,CASSLGLGLADHSEQFF
-,TRBV4-3,-,16,TRBJ2-5,TGCGCCAGCAGCCAAGATCGGGTCGTGAGAGGAGAGACCCAGTACTTC,CASSQDRVVRGETQYF
-,TRBV28,few,13,TRBJ1-3,TGTGCCAGCAGTGGACTGAAGGGAAACACCATATATTTT,CASSGLKGNTIYF
-,TRBV29-1,-,10,TRBJ2-1,TGCAGCGTAGGAGGACATGAGCAGTTCTTC,CSVGGHEQFF
TRBD2,TRBV13,-,16,TRBJ2-3,TGTGCCAGCAGCTTACGGCTAGCGGAGGGCACAGATACGCAGTATTTT,CASSLRLAEGTDTQYF
TRBD2,TRBV9,-,19,TRBJ2-1,TGTGCCAGCAGCGCAGGACTAGCGGGAGGGTCTAGCTCCTACAATGAGCAGTTCTTC,CASSAGLAGGSSSYNEQFF
-,TRBV25-1,-,12,TRBJ1-2,TGTGCCAGCAGTGAAATCGGGGGTGGCTACACCTTC,CASSEIGGGYTF
-,TRBV5-6,-,16,TRBJ2-1,TGTGCCAGCAAACCATTGACAAGTGAACCTTACAATGAGCAGTTCTTC,CASKPLTSEPYNEQFF
TRBD2,TRBV4-3,-,17,TRBJ2-5,TGCGCCAGCAGCCAAGATCGGGGCGGGAGGGTCGGAGAGACCCAGTACTTC,CASSQDRGGRVGETQYF
-,TRBV7-9,-,15,TRBJ1-1,TGTGCCAGCAGCTCCCTCGGACAGCTGAACACTGAAGCTTTCTTT,CASSSLGQLNTEAFF
TRBD2,TRBV13,-,16,TRBJ2-1,TGTGCCAGCAGCTTAGAAAGGACTAGCGAAGACAATGAGCAGTTCTTC,CASSLERTSEDNEQFF
TRBD1,TRBV29-1,-,17,TRBJ1-2,TGCAGCGTTGAAGGCACCCCGGGACAGGGGTTTCGCTATGGCTACACCTTC,CSVEGTPGQGFRYGYTF
-,TRBV9,few,15,TRBJ1-4,TGTGCCAGCAGCGGGTACCCATCCACCCATGAAAAACTGTTTTTT,CASSGYPSTHEKLFF
-,TRBV9,once,12,TRBJ2-1,TGTGCCAGCAGCGTAGGGCGGGGACCATTGTTCTTC,CASSVGRGPLFF
-,TRBV21-1,-,17,TRBJ2-2,TGTGCCAGCAGCCCCGGAGGTAGTGGGAGGTCGACCGGGGAGCTGTTTTTT,CASSPGGSGRSTGELFF
TRBD2,TRBV28,-,19,TRBJ2-1,TGTGCCAGCAGTTTACCTGGGACTAGCGGGACGAGCTCCTACAATGAGCAGTTCTTC,CASSLPGTSGTSSYNEQFF
-,TRBV7-6,-,15,TRBJ2-2,TGTGCCAGCAGCCGGTCCACCAGGGTGGCCGGGGAGCTGTTTTTT,CASSRSTRVAGELFF
TRBD1,TRBV10-1,-,16,TRBJ2-4,TGCGCCAGCAGTGGGGGGACAGGGGTGACCAAAAACATTCAGTACTTC,CASSGGTGVTKNIQYF
-,TRBV27,-,14,TRBJ2-1,TGTGCCAGCAGTTTAAGGGGAATCTACAATGAGCAGTTCTTC,CASSLRGIYNEQFF
-,TRBV15,-,17,TRBJ2-2,TGTGCCACCAGCAGAGATACCGCAGCCTCGAACACCGGGGAGCTGTTTTTT,CATSRDTAASNTGELFF
-,TRBV19,-,13,TRBJ2-3,TGTGCCAGTAGCCCCTCATTTCCAAATACGCAGTATTTT,CASSPSFPNTQYF
-,TRBV2,-,14,TRBJ1-1,TGTGCCAGCAGTGGTTTAGGGGGATGGACTGAAGCTTTCTTT,CASSGLGGWTEAFF
-,TRBV25-1,-,15,TRBJ1-3,TGTGCCAGCAGCGGCCAGGGAGGGAAGCGAAACACCATATATTTT,CASSGQGGKRNTIYF
-,TRBV5-6,-,13,TRBJ2-7,TGTGCCAGCAGCTTCCCCCGAGCCCACGAGCAGTACTTC,CASSFPRAHEQYF
-,TRBV9,once,15,TRBJ1-1,TGTGCCAGCAGCGTAGCGTCAGGGATGAACACTGAAGCTTTCTTT,CASSVASGMNTEAFF